The 4 T cell receptor beta chains reported below all come from one sample, sequenced in a study of T cells expressing NK-cell markers. Reprocessing the 5' RACE reads, TCRdb reports a single entry for every CDR3 protein and omits DNA. The data show fewer than 400,000 distinct CDR3 sequences, and the top ten clones hold around 5.2%. What was sequenced was blood T cells: a sorted CD56 or NKG2C T cell subset, CD4+ or CD8+ T cells, or bulk PBMC T cells (not recorded which). These receptors were collected from a man aged 18-70 years in good health.

The chain links TRBV6-5 to TRBJ1-6; with no DNA, the TCRdb D assignment of TRBD1 cannot be verified. The germline V gene has CDR1 MNHEY and CDR2 SVGAGI. The CDR3 totals 13 residues. CDR3 sequence reads: CATTSLGNSPLHF.

This chain's CDR3 is CASSLMPGYGYTF. The chain joins TRBV7-3 to TRBJ1-2. The CDR3 loop spans 13 amino acids. The germline CDR1 and CDR2 sequences are SGHTA and FQGTGA.

J is TRBJ1-6 and V is TRBV7-9; TCRdb gives TRBD1 as the D gene, but with no DNA this cannot be confirmed. Germline V CDR1 and CDR2: SEHNR, FQNEAQ (reference sequence). This CDR3 is built from 13 residues. The chain's CDR3 is CAIGQDYNSPLHF. The complete variable domain, with remaining parts taken from reference TRBV7-9 and TRBJ1-6, reads DTGVSQNPRHKITKRGQNVTFRCDPISEHNRLYWYRQTLGQGPEFLTYFQNEAQLEKSRLLSDRFSAERPKGSFSTLEIQRTEQGDSAMYLCAIGQDYNSPLHFGNGTRLTVT.

The chain recombines TRBV7-3 with TRBJ2-1; without DNA, the TCRdb call of TRBD1 cannot be checked. The V gene's germline CDR1 is SGHTA and CDR2 FQGTGA. The CDR3 totals 17 residues. CDR3 protein: CASSLQGTGGSYNEQFF. The full variable domain, in which reference TRBV7-3 and TRBJ2-1 provide the parts outside the CDR3, is GAGVSQTPSNKVTEKGKYVELRCDPISGHTALYWYRQSLGQGPEFLIYFQGTGAADDSGLPNDRFFAVRPEGSVSTLKIQRTERGDSAVYLCASSLQGTGGSYNEQFFGPGTRLTVL.